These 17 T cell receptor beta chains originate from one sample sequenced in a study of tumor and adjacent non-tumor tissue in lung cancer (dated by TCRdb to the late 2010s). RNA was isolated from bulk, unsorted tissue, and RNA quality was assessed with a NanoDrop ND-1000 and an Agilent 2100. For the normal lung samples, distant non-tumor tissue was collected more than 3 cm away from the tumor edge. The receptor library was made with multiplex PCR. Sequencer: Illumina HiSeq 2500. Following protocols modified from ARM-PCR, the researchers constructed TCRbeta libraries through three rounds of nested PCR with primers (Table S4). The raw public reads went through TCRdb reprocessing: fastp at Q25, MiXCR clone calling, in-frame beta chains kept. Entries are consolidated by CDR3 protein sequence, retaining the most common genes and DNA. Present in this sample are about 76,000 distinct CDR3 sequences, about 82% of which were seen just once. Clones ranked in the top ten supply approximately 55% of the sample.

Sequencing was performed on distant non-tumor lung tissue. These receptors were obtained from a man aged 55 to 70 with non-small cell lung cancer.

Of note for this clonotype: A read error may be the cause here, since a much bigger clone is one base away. The CDR3 loop reads CSVGGLTSVKQFF. The CDR3 nucleotides are TGCAGCGTTGGGGGGCTGACTAGCGTCAAGCAGTTCTTC. The chain employs TRBV29-1 and TRBJ2-1; 8 bases align to TRBD2. V lost 4 bases, J lost 11 bases, and 10 bases stayed unmatched. CDR3 size: 13 residues. The V gene's germline CDR1 is SQVTM and CDR2 ANQGSEA.

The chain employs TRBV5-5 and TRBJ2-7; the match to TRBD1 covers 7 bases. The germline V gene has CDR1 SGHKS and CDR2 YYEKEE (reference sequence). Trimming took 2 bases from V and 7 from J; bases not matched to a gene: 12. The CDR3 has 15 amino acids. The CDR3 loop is CASSLGGPRNREQYF. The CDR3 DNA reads TGTGCCAGCAGCTTAGGGGGCCCCCGGAATAGGGAGCAGTACTTC.

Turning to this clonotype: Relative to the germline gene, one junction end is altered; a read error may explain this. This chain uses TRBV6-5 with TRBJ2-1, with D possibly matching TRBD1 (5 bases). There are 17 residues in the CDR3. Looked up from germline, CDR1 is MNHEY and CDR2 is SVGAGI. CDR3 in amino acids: CANSCLYRPSSYNEQFF. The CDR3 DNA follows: TGTGCCAACAGTTGCTTGTACAGGCCGAGCTCCTACAATGAGCAGTTCTTC.

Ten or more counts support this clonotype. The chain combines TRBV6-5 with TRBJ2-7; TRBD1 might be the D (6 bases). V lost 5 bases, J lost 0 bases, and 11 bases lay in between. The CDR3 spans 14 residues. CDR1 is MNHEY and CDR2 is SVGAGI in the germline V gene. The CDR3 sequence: CASSRQASSYEQYF. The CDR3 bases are TGTGCCAGCAGTCGACAGGCCAGCTCCTACGAGCAGTACTTC.

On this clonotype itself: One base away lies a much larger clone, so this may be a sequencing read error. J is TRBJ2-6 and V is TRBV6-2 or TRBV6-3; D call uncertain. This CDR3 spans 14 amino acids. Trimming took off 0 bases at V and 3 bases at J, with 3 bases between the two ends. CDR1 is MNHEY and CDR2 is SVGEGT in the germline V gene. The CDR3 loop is CASSYSFGANVLTF. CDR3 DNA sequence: TGTGCCAGCAGTTACTCCTTTGGGGCCAACGTCCTGACTTTC.

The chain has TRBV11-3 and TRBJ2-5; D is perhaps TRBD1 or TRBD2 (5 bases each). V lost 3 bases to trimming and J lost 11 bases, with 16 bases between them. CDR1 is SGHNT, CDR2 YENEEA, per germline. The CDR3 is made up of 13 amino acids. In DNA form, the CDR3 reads TGTGCCAGCAGCTTTACCGGGGAAGGGGCTCAGTACTTC. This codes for CASSFTGEGAQYF.

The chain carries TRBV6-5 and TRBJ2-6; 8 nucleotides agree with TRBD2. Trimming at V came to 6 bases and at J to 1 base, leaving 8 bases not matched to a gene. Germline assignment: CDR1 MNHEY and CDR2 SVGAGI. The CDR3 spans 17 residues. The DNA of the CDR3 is TGTGCCAGCAGCAAAGCGGGAGCCAGTTCTGGGGCCAACGTCCTGACTTTC. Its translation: CASSKAGASSGANVLTF.

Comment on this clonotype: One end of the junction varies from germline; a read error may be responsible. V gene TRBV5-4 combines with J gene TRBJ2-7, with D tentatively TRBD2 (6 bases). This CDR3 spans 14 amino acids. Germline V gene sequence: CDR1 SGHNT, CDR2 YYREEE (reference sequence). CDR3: CANSLAEGSYEQYF. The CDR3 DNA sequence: TGTGCCAACAGCTTAGCGGAAGGGTCCTACGAGCAGTACTTC. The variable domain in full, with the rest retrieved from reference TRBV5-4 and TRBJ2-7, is ETGVTQSPTHLIKTRGQQVTLRCSSQSGHNTVSWYQQALGQGPQFIFQYYREEENGRGNFPPRFSGLQFPNYSSELNVNALELDDSALYLCANSLAEGSYEQYFGPGTRLTVT.

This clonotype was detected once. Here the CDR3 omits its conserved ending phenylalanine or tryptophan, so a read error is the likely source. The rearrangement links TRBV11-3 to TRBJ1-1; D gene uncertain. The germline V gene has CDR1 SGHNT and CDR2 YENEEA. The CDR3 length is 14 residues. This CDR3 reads CVSSSHGRHTEAFY. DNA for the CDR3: TGTGTCAGCAGCTCGCACGGACGGCATACTGAAGCTTTCTAT.

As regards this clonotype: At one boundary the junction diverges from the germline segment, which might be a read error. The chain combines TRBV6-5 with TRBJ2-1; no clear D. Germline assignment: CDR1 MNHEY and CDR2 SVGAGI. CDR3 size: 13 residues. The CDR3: CASRSQSQNEHFF. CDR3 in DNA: TGTGCCAGCCGAAGTCAGAGTCAGAATGAGCATTTCTTC.

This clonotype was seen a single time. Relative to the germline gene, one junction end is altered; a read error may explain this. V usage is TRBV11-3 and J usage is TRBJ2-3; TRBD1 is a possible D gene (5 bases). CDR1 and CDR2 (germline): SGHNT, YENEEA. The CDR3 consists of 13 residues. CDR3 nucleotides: TGTGCCAGCAGCGTTCAAGGGGCAGATACGCAGTATTTC. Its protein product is CASSVQGADTQYF.

The CDR3 DNA follows: TGCAGTGCTAGACCCTTTTCCATGGGACTAGCGGGAGAGACCCAGTACTTC. As protein: CSARPFSMGLAGETQYF. The chain links TRBV20-1 to TRBJ2-5; 12 bases line up with TRBD2. Germline lookup yields CDR1 DFQATT and CDR2 SNEGSKA (reference sequence). Trimming removed 2 bases from V and 4 bases from J; junction bases left unmatched: 11. The CDR3 is 17 amino acids.

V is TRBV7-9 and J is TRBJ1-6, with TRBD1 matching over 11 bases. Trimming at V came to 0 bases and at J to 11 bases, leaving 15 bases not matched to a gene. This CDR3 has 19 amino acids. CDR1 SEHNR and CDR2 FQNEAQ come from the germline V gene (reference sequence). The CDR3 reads CASSLALRYGQGAYTPLHF. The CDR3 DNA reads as TGTGCCAGCAGCTTAGCCCTTCGCTATGGACAGGGGGCGTATACACCCCTCCACTTT.

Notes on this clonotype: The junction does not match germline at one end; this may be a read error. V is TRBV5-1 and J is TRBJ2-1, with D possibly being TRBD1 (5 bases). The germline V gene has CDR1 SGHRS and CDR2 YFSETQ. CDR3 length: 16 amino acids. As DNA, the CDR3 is TGCACCAGCAGCCGGGTCCAGGGCAAGGGCTACAATGAGCAGTTCTTC. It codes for CTSSRVQGKGYNEQFF.

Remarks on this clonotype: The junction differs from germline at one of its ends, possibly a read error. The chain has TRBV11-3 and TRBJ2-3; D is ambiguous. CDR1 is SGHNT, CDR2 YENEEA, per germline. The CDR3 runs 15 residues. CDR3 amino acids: CASTLDSPPADTQYF. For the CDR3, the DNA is TGTGCCAGCACCTTAGACTCCCCCCCGGCGGATACTCAGTATTTT.

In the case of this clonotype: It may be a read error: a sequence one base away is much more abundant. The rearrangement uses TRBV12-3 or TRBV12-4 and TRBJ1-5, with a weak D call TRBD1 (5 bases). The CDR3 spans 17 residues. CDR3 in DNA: TGTGCCAGCAGTTTACGCACCGGGGGGGAGGTCCGTCAGTCCCAGCATTTT. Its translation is CASSLRTGGEVRQSQHF.

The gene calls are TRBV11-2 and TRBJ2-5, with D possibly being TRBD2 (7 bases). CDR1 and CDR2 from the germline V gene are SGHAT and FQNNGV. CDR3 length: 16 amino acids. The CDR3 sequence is CAGSSTMGGPKQTQYF. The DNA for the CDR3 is TGTGCAGGCAGCTCCACAATGGGGGGGCCAAAGCAGACCCAGTACTTC.